This T cell receptor (beta chain) was identified in a study of T-cell memory formation after mild COVID-19. Germline CDR1 MNHEY, CDR2 SVGAGI. Germline trimming cut 6 bases from V and 6 bases from J; bases unmatched to any gene: 10. The CDR3 contains 14 residues. Comment on this clonotype: The antigen is not known.

Study results and limitations: Researchers could not confirm that second-wave clones peaking on day 37 targeted SARS-CoV-2.

TCRdb reprocessed the 5' RACE reads with MiXCR, giving one entry per CDR3 protein. The repertoire includes some 210,000 distinct CDR3 sequences, 10% of them detected once, and approximately 3% sits in the top ten. The V call is TRBV6-5, the J call TRBJ2-5; 7 bases match TRBD1. Sequenced sample: PBMCs or a T cell subset sorted from them (not recorded which). This clonotype originated in a man between 18 and 29 years old who had mild COVID-19 (a few samples of this study predate the infection). Cell type and time point are not known. The CDR3 DNA reads as TGTGCCAGCAGGTTAGGGGGCCAGAAAAAGACCCAGTACTTC. This encodes CASRLGGQKKTQYF.